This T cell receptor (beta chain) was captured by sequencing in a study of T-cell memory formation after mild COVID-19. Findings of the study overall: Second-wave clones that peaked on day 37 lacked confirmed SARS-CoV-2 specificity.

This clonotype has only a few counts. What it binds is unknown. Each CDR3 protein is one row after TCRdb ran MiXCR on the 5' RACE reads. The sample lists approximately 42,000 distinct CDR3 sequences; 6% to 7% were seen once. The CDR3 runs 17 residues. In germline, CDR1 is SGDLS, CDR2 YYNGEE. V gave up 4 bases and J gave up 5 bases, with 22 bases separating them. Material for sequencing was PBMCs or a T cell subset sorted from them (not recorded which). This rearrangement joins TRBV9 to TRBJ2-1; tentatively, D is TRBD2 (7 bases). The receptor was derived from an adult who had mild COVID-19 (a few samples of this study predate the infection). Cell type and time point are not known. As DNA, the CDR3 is TGTGCCAGCAGCCTCCCCACTGGCGGGGGCCCCAACAATGAGCAGTTCTTC. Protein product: CASSLPTGGGPNNEQFF.